The rows below give T cell receptor beta chains drawn from one sample of a study of graft-versus-host responses after intestinal transplantation. Measured with immunoSEQ multiplex PCR; TCRdb has only the in-frame clones, and not every one. Among tens of thousands of clones listed, more than 70% were seen once. No antigens are known for them. The sequencing here drew on unstimulated CD8+ T cells sorted from spleen or lymph node cells, taken before intestinal transplant. These receptors all come from a human donor who received an intestinal transplant. Each CDR3 is given with its conserved first and last residue. The D gene is left open where the match is weak. Expanded clones are given a class, and other clones once, few, many or no size at all.

size	J	V	D	DNA	CDR3
-	TRBJ1-1	TRBV27	-	TGTGCCAGCAGTCCCCAACCGAGGATAAACACTGAAGCTTTCTTT	CASSPQPRINTEAFF
-	TRBJ2-2	TRBV6-6	TRBD2	TGTGCCAGCAGTGCCTTAGCGGGAAGTTCCACCGGGGAGCTGTTTTTT	CASSALAGSSTGELFF
few	TRBJ2-7	TRBV5-4	TRBD2	TGTGCCAGCAGCCCCTCCCCGGGGGGGAATCTTTACGAGCAGTACTTC	CASSPSPGGNLYEQYF
-	TRBJ2-2	TRBV7-8	-	TGTGCCAGCAGCTTATACGCGGGGATTACCGGGGAGCTGTTTTTT	CASSLYAGITGELFF
-	TRBJ2-3	TRBV5-1	-	TGCGCCAGCAGCGCCTACACAGATACGCAGTATTTT	CASSAYTDTQYF
-	TRBJ2-7	TRBV5-1	TRBD1	TGCGCCAGCAGCTTGACTGGGACAGCGTCCTACGAGCAGTACTTC	CASSLTGTASYEQYF
once	TRBJ2-1	TRBV15	-	TGTGCCACCAGCTTTGACAGACCATCCTACAATGAGCAGTTCTTC	CATSFDRPSYNEQFF
-	TRBJ1-1	TRBV10-1	-	TGCGCCAGCAGTGATACACGGAACACTGAAGCTTTCTTT	CASSDTRNTEAFF
-	TRBJ2-7	TRBV5-1	TRBD1	TGCGCCAGCAGTCCGGTCCCCGGGACAGGGGTGGGTGGGGAGCAGTACTTC	CASSPVPGTGVGGEQYF
-	TRBJ2-1	TRBV5-6	-	TGTGCCAGCAGCCCGGGTGCGGGATCCTACAATGAGCAGTTCTTC	CASSPGAGSYNEQFF
-	TRBJ2-5	TRBV27	TRBD2	TGTGCCAGCAGTTTCAAGTCACTAGCGGGGGGGCCCGTTGAAGAGACCCAGTACTTC	CASSFKSLAGGPVEETQYF
-	TRBJ1-2	TRBV5-4	-	TGTGCCAGCAGCCCGCCCCAATTCGGGACACCGGAAACCTATGGCTACACCTTC	CASSPPQFGTPETYGYTF
once	TRBJ2-7	TRBV28	-	TGTGCCAGCAGTTCCCGGGGCCTGCTATCTCACTACAGGGTCAGTACCTACGAGCAGTACTTC	CASSSRGLLSHYRVSTYEQYF
-	TRBJ2-7	TRBV28	TRBD1	TGTGCCAGCAGTTTAGCCCTTATGACAGGGGGCTACGAGCAGTACTTC	CASSLALMTGGYEQYF
few	TRBJ1-5	TRBV28	TRBD1	TGTGCCAGCAGTCCACGACAGGGGATGGGTAGCAATCAGCCCCAGCATTTT	CASSPRQGMGSNQPQHF
-	TRBJ1-6	TRBV6-1	TRBD1	TGTGCCAGCAGTGGACAGGGGGCTAATTCACCCCTCCACTTT	CASSGQGANSPLHF
-	TRBJ1-5	TRBV15	-	TGTGCCACCAGCAGAGATCTCTTGTCAGATTATAGCAATCAGCCCCAGCATTTT	CATSRDLLSDYSNQPQHF
-	TRBJ2-7	TRBV29-1	TRBD2	TGCAGCGTTGAATTTCAGCGGGGATCCTACGAGCAGTACTTC	CSVEFQRGSYEQYF
-	TRBJ2-7	TRBV28	TRBD1	TGTGCCAGCAGTTTGTCAGGGACAGGGTCGAGCGAGCAGTACTTC	CASSLSGTGSSEQYF
-	TRBJ2-5	TRBV10-3	TRBD2	TGTGCCATCAGTGAGTCGCTACTAGCGGGGGGGGCTCAAGAGACCCAGTACTTC	CAISESLLAGGAQETQYF
-	TRBJ2-1	TRBV5-1	TRBD2	TGCGCCAGCAGCGACCGGACTAGCGGGGGGGGGAACAATGAGCAGTTCTTC	CASSDRTSGGGNNEQFF
-	TRBJ2-7	TRBV28	TRBD1	TGTGCCAGCAGTTTAGGCCGCGGCCAGGGGGCACCCTACGAGCAGTACTTC	CASSLGRGQGAPYEQYF
once	TRBJ1-1	TRBV6-7	TRBD1	TGTGCCAGCAGTACCCGACAGGGCTGCGCTTTCTTT	CASSTRQGCAFF
-	TRBJ2-7	TRBV15	TRBD1	TGTGCCACCAGCAGAGAGGGACAGGCAACCTACGAGCAGTACTTC	CATSREGQATYEQYF
medium-sized	TRBJ2-7	TRBV28	-	TGTGCCAGCGCACAGGGAGCGGAGCAGTACTTC	CASAQGAEQYF
once	TRBJ2-3	TRBV6-5	-	TGTGCCAGCAGTTACTCCGGACTGGTCACGGATACGCAGTATTTT	CASSYSGLVTDTQYF
-	TRBJ2-2	TRBV27	-	TGTGCCAGCAGATCCCTTACCGGGGGGCCTGACGGGGAGCTGTTTTTT	CASRSLTGGPDGELFF
once	TRBJ2-7	TRBV14	-	TGTGCCAGCAGCCTCGGGTACGAGCAGTACTTC	CASSLGYEQYF
few	TRBJ1-2	TRBV10-3	TRBD1	TGTGCCATCAGTGAGCCCAGGGGGTATGGCTACACCTTC	CAISEPRGYGYTF
-	TRBJ2-5	TRBV6-5	TRBD1	TGTGCCAGCAGTTCCTTACAGGGGTACCAAGAGACCCAGTACTTC	CASSSLQGYQETQYF
-	TRBJ1-1	TRBV27	TRBD1	TGTGCCAGCAGTTTAACACAGGGGAGGACTGAAGCTTTCTTT	CASSLTQGRTEAFF
-	TRBJ2-7	TRBV5-6	-	TGTGCCAGCAGCATCTATGGAGCCTACGAGCAGTACTTC	CASSIYGAYEQYF
-	TRBJ1-1	TRBV10-1	-	TGCGCCAGCAGTGAGCGGCGGGAGCCTCCCTTGATTGAAGCTTTCTTT	CASSERREPPLIEAFF
-	TRBJ2-5	TRBV28	TRBD2	TGTGCCAGCAGTTCGGGACTAGCGGGAGTGGAGACCCAGTACTTC	CASSSGLAGVETQYF
-	TRBJ1-3	TRBV7-6	TRBD1	TGTGCCAGCAGCTTAACTCAGGGACAGGGCTCTGGAAACACCATATATTTT	CASSLTQGQGSGNTIYF
-	TRBJ2-1	TRBV6-1	-	TGTGCCAGCAGTGAAGTGGGGCCGTCTTTGAATGAGCAGTTCTTC	CASSEVGPSLNEQFF
-	TRBJ2-7	TRBV28	-	TGTGCCAGCAGTTTAGATAATATAGCCTACGAGCAGTACTTC	CASSLDNIAYEQYF
-	TRBJ2-3	TRBV2	-	TGTGCCAGCGATACCGTAGCGCCCAGCACAGATACGCAGTATTTT	CASDTVAPSTDTQYF
-	TRBJ2-7	TRBV28	TRBD1	TGTGCCAGCAGTTGGGGACAGGGGGCCTACGAGCAGTACTTC	CASSWGQGAYEQYF
-	TRBJ1-1	TRBV18	-	TGTGCCAGCTCACCAGGGGGGGCTGAAGCTTTCTTT	CASSPGGAEAFF
once	TRBJ2-1	TRBV7-8	-	TGTGCCAGCAGCGCCCCCAGCTCCTACAATGAGCAGTTCTTC	CASSAPSSYNEQFF
-	TRBJ2-2	TRBV2	-	TGTGCCACCCGGCAGGGGTCCAACACCGGGGAGCTGTTTTTT	CATRQGSNTGELFF
few	TRBJ2-1	TRBV6-1	TRBD2	TGTGCCAGCAGTGAAAGGACTAGCGGGAGCGATGAGCAGTTCTTC	CASSERTSGSDEQFF
-	TRBJ2-5	TRBV15	TRBD2	TGTGCCACCAGCAGAGATGGGGGGGTCCAAGAGACCCAGTACTTC	CATSRDGGVQETQYF
-	TRBJ2-1	TRBV11-1	TRBD2	TGTGCCAGCAGCCCGACTAGCGGTGCCTACAATGAGCAGTTCTTC	CASSPTSGAYNEQFF
-	TRBJ2-1	TRBV6-4	TRBD2	TGTGCCAGCAGACAGATAGCGGGGGGCTCCAATGAGCAGTTCTTC	CASRQIAGGSNEQFF
-	TRBJ2-6	TRBV5-1	-	TGCGCCAGCAGCTCCAGGGTTGCCGGGGCCAACGTCCTGACTTTC	CASSSRVAGANVLTF
-	TRBJ1-6	TRBV5-1	TRBD1	TGCGCCAGCAGCCCCAGAGGGGGCCTCGTTGATAATTCACCCCTCCACTTT	CASSPRGGLVDNSPLHF
-	TRBJ2-6	TRBV6-6	-	TGTGCCAGCAGTTACAGTTCTGGGGCCAACGTCCTAACTTTC	CASSYSSGANVLTF
-	TRBJ1-4	TRBV7-9	-	TGTGCCAGCAGCTTATACCGGGAGGGGAGGAATGAAAAACTGTTTTTT	CASSLYREGRNEKLFF
-	TRBJ2-7	TRBV7-2	-	TGTGCCAGCAGCTTAACTCCAGGGGCCTTCGTCGGCGAGCAGTACTTC	CASSLTPGAFVGEQYF
once	TRBJ2-1	TRBV28	TRBD2	TGTGCCAGCAGTTTCCTACGGGAGGGCCTACCCGTGAGCTCCTACAATGAGCAGTTCTTC	CASSFLREGLPVSSYNEQFF
-	TRBJ2-1	TRBV4-1	TRBD1	TGCGCCAGCAGCCAAGGGTGGGACAGCTACAATGAGCAGTTCTTC	CASSQGWDSYNEQFF
-	TRBJ2-3	TRBV27	TRBD1	TGTGCCAGCAGTTGGGGACAGGGGGCAGATACGCAGTATTTT	CASSWGQGADTQYF
-	TRBJ2-7	TRBV27	TRBD2	TGTGCCAGCAGTCCCGGGGCGGGAGGGTACGAGCAGTACTTC	CASSPGAGGYEQYF
-	TRBJ2-2	TRBV7-8	TRBD2	TGTGCCAGCAGTTACACGGGGAGGGCCGGGGAGCTGTTTTTT	CASSYTGRAGELFF
-	TRBJ2-7	TRBV27	TRBD1	TGTGCCAGCAGTTTAAACGGACAGGGGAGGACCTACGAGCAGTACTTC	CASSLNGQGRTYEQYF